This T cell receptor (beta chain) was identified during a study of cytomegalovirus exposure and HLA in healthy donors. Measured with immunoSEQ multiplex PCR; TCRdb has only the in-frame clones, and not every one. The table records about 98,000 clones, roughly 87% of them present only once. The CDR3 extends over 15 amino acids. CDR1 is SGHTA, CDR2 FQGNSA, per germline. The ends were cut back, 2 bases at V and 2 bases at J, with 11 bases in the middle. The sequence derives from a woman aged 25-40 years in good health and CMV-seronegative. The rearrangement links TRBV7-2 to TRBJ2-3; a weak D match, TRBD1 (6 bases). The sequencing sample was made of PBMCs. CDR3 nucleotide sequence: TGTGCCAGCAGCTTAAGCAGGGGAATCACAGATACGCAGTATTTT. It yields the protein CASSLSRGITDTQYF.